This T cell receptor (beta chain) is drawn from a study of cytomegalovirus exposure and HLA in healthy donors. The study, taken as a whole, reports: In vitro assays verified that a few CMV-associated chains recognized CMV antigens specifically. The listing of 150 to 200 TCR beta chains classed them as cytomegalovirus-associated. It was reportedly the case that the classifier diagnosed cytomegalovirus status with high specificity and sensitivity.

Notes on this clone: Its cognate antigen is unknown.

Assay used: immunoSEQ multiplex PCR; TCRdb lists only in-frame clones, some missing. Of around 130,000 clones listed, around 92% were seen once; the top ten hold about 3.5%. The sequenced material came from PBMCs. The clonotype comes from a man between 25 and 39 years old in good health and CMV-seronegative.

The CDR3 DNA follows: TGTGCCAGCTCCTTGGGGGGAGAGCCCTATGGCTACACCTTC. This codes for CASSLGGEPYGYTF. This chain joins TRBV2 and TRBJ1-2; tentative D call: TRBD1 (5 bases). The length of the CDR3 is 14 residues. The germline CDR1 and CDR2 sequences are SNHLY and FYNNEI. The V and J ends lost 8 bases and 4 bases respectively, with 17 bases between them.